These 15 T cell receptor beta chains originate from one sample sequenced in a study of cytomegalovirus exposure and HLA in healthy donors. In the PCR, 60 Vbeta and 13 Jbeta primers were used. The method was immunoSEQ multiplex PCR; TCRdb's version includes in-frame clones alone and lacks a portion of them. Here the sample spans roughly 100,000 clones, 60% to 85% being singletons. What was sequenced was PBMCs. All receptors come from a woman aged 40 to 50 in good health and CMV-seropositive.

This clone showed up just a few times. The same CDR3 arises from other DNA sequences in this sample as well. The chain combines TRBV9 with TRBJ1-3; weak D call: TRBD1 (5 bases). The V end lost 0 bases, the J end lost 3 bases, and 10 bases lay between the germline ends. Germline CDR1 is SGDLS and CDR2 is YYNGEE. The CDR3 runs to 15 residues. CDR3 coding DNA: TGTGCCAGCAGCGTAGCTTTAGGGGATGGAAACACCATATATTTT. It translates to CASSVALGDGNTIYF.

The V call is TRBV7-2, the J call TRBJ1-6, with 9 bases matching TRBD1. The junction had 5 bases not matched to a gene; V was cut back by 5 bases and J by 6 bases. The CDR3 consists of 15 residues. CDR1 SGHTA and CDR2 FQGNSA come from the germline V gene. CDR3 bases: TGTGCCAGCAGCCTACGACAGGGGGTTAATTCACCCCTCCACTTT. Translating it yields CASSLRQGVNSPLHF.

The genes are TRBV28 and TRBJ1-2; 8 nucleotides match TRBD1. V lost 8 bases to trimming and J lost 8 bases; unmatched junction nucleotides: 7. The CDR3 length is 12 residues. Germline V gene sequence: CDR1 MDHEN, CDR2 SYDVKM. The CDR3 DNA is TGTGCCAGCGGACAGGGACTTAGGGGCTACACCTTC. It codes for CASGQGLRGYTF.

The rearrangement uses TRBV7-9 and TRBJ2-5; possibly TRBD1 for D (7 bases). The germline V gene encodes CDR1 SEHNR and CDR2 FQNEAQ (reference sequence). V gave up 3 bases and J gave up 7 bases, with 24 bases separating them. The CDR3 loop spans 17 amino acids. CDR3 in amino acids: CASSLRGRGTAAGTQYF. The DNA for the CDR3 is TGTGCCAGCAGCTTGAGAGGTCGGGGGACAGCAGCTGGGACCCAGTACTTC. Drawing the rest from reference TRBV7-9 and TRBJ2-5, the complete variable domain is DTGVSQNPRHKITKRGQNVTFRCDPISEHNRLYWYRQTLGQGPEFLTYFQNEAQLEKSRLLSDRFSAERPKGSFSTLEIQRTEQGDSAMYLCASSLRGRGTAAGTQYFGPGTRLLVL.

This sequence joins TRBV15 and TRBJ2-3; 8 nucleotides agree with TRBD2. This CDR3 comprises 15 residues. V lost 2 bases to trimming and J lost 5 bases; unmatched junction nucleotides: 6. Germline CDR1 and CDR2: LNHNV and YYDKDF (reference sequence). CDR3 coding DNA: TGTGCCACCAGCAGATCGCGGACTAGCCGAGATACGCAGTATTTT. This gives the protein CATSRSRTSRDTQYF.

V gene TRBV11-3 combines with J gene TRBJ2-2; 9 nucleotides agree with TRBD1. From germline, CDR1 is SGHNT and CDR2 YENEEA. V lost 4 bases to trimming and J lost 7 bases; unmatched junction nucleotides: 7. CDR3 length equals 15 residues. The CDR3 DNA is TGTGCCAGCAGCTCGCGGACAGGGGAGCGCGGGGAGCTGTTTTTT. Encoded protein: CASSSRTGERGELFF.

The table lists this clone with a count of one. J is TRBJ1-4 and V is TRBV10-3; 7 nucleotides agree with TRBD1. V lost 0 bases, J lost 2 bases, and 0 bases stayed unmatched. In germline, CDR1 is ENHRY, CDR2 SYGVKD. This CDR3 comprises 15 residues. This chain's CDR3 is CAISESGGTNEKLFF. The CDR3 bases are TGTGCCATCAGTGAGTCAGGGGGCACTAATGAAAAACTGTTTTTT.

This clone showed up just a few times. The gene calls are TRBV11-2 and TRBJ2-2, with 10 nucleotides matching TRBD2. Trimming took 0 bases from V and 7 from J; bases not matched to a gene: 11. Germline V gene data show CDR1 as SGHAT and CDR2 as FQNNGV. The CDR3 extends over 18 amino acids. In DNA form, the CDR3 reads TGTGCCAGCAGCTTAGATAAAGCGGGAGGGCGGGCTAGCGGGGAGCTGTTTTTT. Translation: CASSLDKAGGRASGELFF.

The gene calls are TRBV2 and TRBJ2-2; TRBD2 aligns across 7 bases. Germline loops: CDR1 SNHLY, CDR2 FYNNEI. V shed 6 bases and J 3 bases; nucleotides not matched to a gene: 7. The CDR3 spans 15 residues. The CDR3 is CASRLGGFYTGELFF. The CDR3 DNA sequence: TGTGCCAGCAGGTTGGGGGGGTTTTACACCGGGGAGCTGTTTTTT.

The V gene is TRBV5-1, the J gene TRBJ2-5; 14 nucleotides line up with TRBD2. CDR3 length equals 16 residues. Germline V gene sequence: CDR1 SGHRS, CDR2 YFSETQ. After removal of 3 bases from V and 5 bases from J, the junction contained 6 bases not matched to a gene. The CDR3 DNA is TGCGCCAGCAGCTCGACTAGCGGGGGGGTGAGGGAGACCCAGTACTTC. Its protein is CASSSTSGGVRETQYF.

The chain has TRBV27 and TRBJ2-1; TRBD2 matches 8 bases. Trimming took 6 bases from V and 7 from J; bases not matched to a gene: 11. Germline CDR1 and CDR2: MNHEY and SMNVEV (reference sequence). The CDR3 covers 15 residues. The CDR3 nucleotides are TGTGCCAGCAGGCAGACTAGCGTCCCCCCTAATGAGCAGTTCTTC. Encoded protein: CASRQTSVPPNEQFF.

CDR3 DNA: TGTGCCAGCAGCGGGGGACAGGGGAAGCGGCGCGGCTACGAGCAGTACTTC. Translating it yields CASSGGQGKRRGYEQYF. This rearrangement joins TRBV7-2 to TRBJ2-7; 10 nucleotides line up with TRBD1. This CDR3 is 17 amino acids long. V was clipped by 5 bases and J by 3 bases; unmatched bases: 13. Germline CDR1 reads SGHTA; CDR2 reads FQGNSA.

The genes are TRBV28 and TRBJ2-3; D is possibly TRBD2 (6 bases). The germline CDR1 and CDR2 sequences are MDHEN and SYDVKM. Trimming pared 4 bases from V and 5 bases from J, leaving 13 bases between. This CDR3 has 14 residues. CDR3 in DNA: TGTGCCAGCAGTTCTCGAGGGACTGTAGATACGCAGTATTTT. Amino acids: CASSSRGTVDTQYF.

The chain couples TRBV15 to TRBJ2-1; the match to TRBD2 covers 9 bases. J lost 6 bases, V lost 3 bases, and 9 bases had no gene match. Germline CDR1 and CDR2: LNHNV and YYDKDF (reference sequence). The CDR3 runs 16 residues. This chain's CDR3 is CATSSVSGGPFNEQFF. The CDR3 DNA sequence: TGTGCCACCAGCAGCGTTAGCGGGGGACCCTTCAATGAGCAGTTCTTC.

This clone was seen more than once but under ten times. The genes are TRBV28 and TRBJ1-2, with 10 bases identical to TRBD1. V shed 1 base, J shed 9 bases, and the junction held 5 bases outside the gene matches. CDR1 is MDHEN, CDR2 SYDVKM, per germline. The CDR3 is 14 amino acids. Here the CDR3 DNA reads TGTGCCAGCAGTTTATCTCTGGGACAGGGGAGCTACACCTTC. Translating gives CASSLSLGQGSYTF.